The next 10 T cell receptor beta chains were all read from a single sample in a study of T cell repertoires in cytomegalovirus infection. The antigens of these receptors remain unknown. TCRdb called the reads again in MiXCR, with one record for every CDR3 protein. The data hold about 830,000 distinct CDR3 sequences, with 32% observed a single time. The material was cultured CD8+ T cells from PBMCs, obtained from culture after CMV antigen stimulation. The origin of the receptors is a human donor in good health (CMV status not recorded). Some clones in this sample may be carry-over from other donors' samples.

The V gene is TRBV2, the J gene TRBJ2-1, with 11 bases identical to TRBD2. J gave up 6 bases and V 5 bases, and 12 bases lay outside the gene matches. CDR3 length equals 17 residues. Per the germline V gene, CDR1 is SNHLY and CDR2 is FYNNEI. This CDR3 is CASSNTPLAGASNEQFF. The CDR3 DNA reads TGTGCCAGCAGTAACACCCCACTAGCGGGGGCCTCCAATGAGCAGTTCTTC. Looking up the rest from reference TRBV2 and TRBJ2-1 gives the full variable domain: EPEVTQTPSHQVTQMGQEVILRCVPISNHLYFYWYRQILGQKVEFLVSFYNNEISEKSEIFDDQFSVERPDGSNFTLKIRSTKLEDSAMYFCASSNTPLAGASNEQFFGPGTRLTVL.

Here the CDR3 DNA reads TGTGCCAGCAGCCGCGGGGACCTTGAGCAGTTCTTC. This codes for CASSRGDLEQFF. The chain links TRBV7-9 to TRBJ2-1; D is perhaps TRBD2 (6 bases). The germline V gene encodes CDR1 SEHNR and CDR2 FQNEAQ (reference sequence). Trimming took 5 bases from V and 9 from J, leaving 11 bases between them. This CDR3 comprises 12 residues.

This clonotype has more than one count but fewer than ten. The V call is TRBV7-9, the J call TRBJ2-7; TRBD1 aligns across 9 bases. Per germline, CDR1 SEHNR and CDR2 FQNEAQ (reference sequence). This CDR3 is 16 amino acids long. The trim removed 5 bases at V and 1 base at J, leaving 9 bases unmatched. The CDR3 sequence is CASSPPTGGPSYEQYF. The CDR3 region has the DNA TGTGCCAGCAGCCCCCCTACAGGGGGCCCATCCTACGAGCAGTACTTC.

Only a few counts were recorded for this clonotype. The J gene is TRBJ2-1, the V gene TRBV12-3 or TRBV12-4; 8 nucleotides match TRBD1. Losses at the gene ends were 5 bases for V and 8 bases for J; bases not matched to a gene: 11. The CDR3 is 15 amino acids. The CDR3 sequence: CASSHRQGLWDEQFF. CDR3 in DNA: TGTGCCAGCAGTCATCGACAGGGGTTGTGGGATGAGCAGTTCTTC.

The rearrangement uses TRBV10-3 and TRBJ1-2; perhaps TRBD1 as D (5 bases). CDR1 is ENHRY and CDR2 is SYGVKD in the germline V gene. Between the trimmed V and J ends, which lost 2 bases and 0 bases, there was a span of 13 bases. The CDR3 length is 16 residues. DNA for the CDR3: TGTGCCATCAGTGAGACCAGGGTCCCTGCTAACTATGGCTACACCTTC. Translation: CAISETRVPANYGYTF.

This clonotype was found a few times. The genes are TRBV19 and TRBJ2-1; D tentatively fits TRBD1 or TRBD2 (5 bases each). V was trimmed by 3 bases and J by 5 bases, leaving 26 bases between them. CDR1 is LNHDA, CDR2 SQIVND, per germline (reference sequence). This CDR3 has 19 amino acids. CDR3 residues: CASSMGLPDLVLRDNEQFF. The CDR3 region has the DNA TGTGCCAGTAGTATGGGGCTCCCGGACTTAGTGTTGAGAGACAATGAGCAGTTCTTC.

At least ten counts were recorded for this clonotype. The V call is TRBV7-2, the J call TRBJ2-1, with TRBD2 identical over 9 bases. Germline V gene sequence: CDR1 SGHTA, CDR2 FQGNSA. Trimming at V came to 4 bases and at J to 10 bases, leaving 14 bases not matched to a gene. The CDR3 loop spans 16 amino acids. CDR3 nucleotide sequence: TGTGCCAGCAGCTGGAAGCGGGGGGTACCGTTCCAAGAGCAGTTCTTC. Translated: CASSWKRGVPFQEQFF.

This sequence joins TRBV5-1 and TRBJ2-7; 9 bases align to TRBD1. The CDR3 has 15 amino acids. V shed 2 bases and J 1 base; nucleotides not matched to a gene: 4. Germline assignment: CDR1 SGHRS and CDR2 YFSETQ. The CDR3 sequence is CASSLRGTGSYEQYF. CDR3 DNA: TGCGCCAGCAGCTTAAGGGGGACAGGGTCCTACGAGCAGTACTTC.

The CDR3 region is CASIPGDRRTEAFF. The CDR3, as DNA: TGTGCCAGTATCCCGGGGGACAGGAGGACTGAAGCTTTCTTT. This chain uses TRBV19 with TRBJ1-1, with TRBD1 identical over 8 bases. Unmatched junction bases numbered 9, after V lost 7 bases and J lost 5 bases. The CDR3 is 14 amino acids. Per germline, CDR1 LNHDA and CDR2 SQIVND (reference sequence). The full variable domain, its missing parts supplied by reference TRBV19 and TRBJ1-1, is DGGITQSPKYLFRKEGQNVTLSCEQNLNHDAMYWYRQDPGQGLRLIYYSQIVNDFQKGDIAEGYSVSREKKESFPLTVTSAQKNPTAFYLCASIPGDRRTEAFFGQGTRLTVV.

The chain combines TRBV20-1 with TRBJ1-2, with no clear D. Trimming shortened V by 6 bases and J by 4 bases, and 9 bases separated the two germline ends. Per germline, CDR1 DFQATT and CDR2 SNEGSKA (reference sequence). The CDR3 length is 11 residues. CDR3 region: CSAPGGYGYTF. DNA of the CDR3: TGCAGTGCCCCGGGTGGCTATGGCTACACCTTC.